A selection of T cell receptor beta chains follows, all from one sample in a study of cytomegalovirus exposure and HLA in healthy donors. Assay: immunoSEQ multiplex PCR; the TCRdb copy retains only in-frame clones and omits some. The sample records 130,000 to 150,000 clones, 80% to 90% being singletons. The sequenced sample was PBMCs. These receptors originate from a woman younger than 35 in good health and CMV-seropositive. The conserved cysteine and the conserved F or W are not part of the CDR3 here. Each record gives: J gene, V gene, CDR3 length, CDR3 protein.

TRBJ2-5 | TRBV5-4 | 11 | ASTLPTGETQY
TRBJ2-2 | TRBV5-7 | 13 | ASSPTLGRGGELF
TRBJ1-2 | TRBV9 | 9 | ASHRVDGYT
TRBJ1-5 | TRBV6-1 | 12 | ASSEPRVNQPQH
TRBJ2-1 | TRBV7-2 | 12 | ASSLGGQPNEQF
TRBJ2-5 | TRBV5-1 | 13 | ASSLAGEGLQTQY
TRBJ2-1 | TRBV5-1 | 12 | ASTSDSPYNEQF
TRBJ1-5 | TRBV7-9 | 9 | ASSSPGPQH
TRBJ1-2 | TRBV19 | 12 | ASSMATSNYGYT
TRBJ2-2 | TRBV14 | 12 | ASSPRANTGELF
TRBJ2-5 | TRBV5-1 | 13 | ASSLPGLGAETQY
TRBJ2-2 | TRBV27 | 14 | ASSFVQGLGTGELF
TRBJ2-7 | TRBV6-1 | 12 | ATLAGTGGFEQY
TRBJ2-1 | TRBV29-1 | 10 | SVVAGVNEQF
TRBJ1-5 | TRBV27 | 13 | ASSFLGEGGQPQH
TRBJ1-2 | TRBV6-6 | 13 | ASSYRDKDIYGYT
TRBJ1-2 | TRBV30 | 11 | AWSDRFLRGYT
TRBJ2-1 | TRBV5-1 | 13 | ASSLVGERYNEQF
TRBJ1-1 | TRBV5-1 | 13 | ASSLQGAGNTEAF
TRBJ2-7 | TRBV7-8 | 16 | ASSATHRTGAASYEQY